One sample yielded the 32 T cell receptor beta chains listed below, sequenced in a study of CD8 T cells in ankylosing spondylitis. Study observations and caveats: Typical of ankylosing spondylitis blood, it appeared, was a TCR beta motif of under 10 highly homologous variants.

TCRdb analysed the 5' RACE reads with MiXCR anew, one entry per CDR3 protein. This sample has 200,000 to 250,000 distinct CDR3 sequences; about a sixth occur once, and the top ten carry roughly 43%. These receptors lack a known antigen. The sequenced sample consisted of blood, either unsorted or a sorted T cell fraction (not recorded which). Receptors originate from a male donor with ankylosing spondylitis.

The chain combines TRBV13 with TRBJ2-3; 10 positions agree with TRBD2. The CDR3 contains 16 residues. Germline V gene lookup returns CDR1 PRHDT and CDR2 FYEKMQ (reference sequence). Trimming took 8 bases from V and 3 from J; bases not matched to a gene: 11. The CDR3 protein is CASLLERGGPTDTQYF. The CDR3 nucleotides are TGTGCCAGCCTCCTCGAGCGGGGGGGCCCTACAGATACGCAGTATTTT.

There are a few counts of this clonotype. This chain joins TRBV4-1 and TRBJ2-3; possibly TRBD2 for D (6 bases). The V gene lost 1 base and the J gene lost 1 base, with 6 bases spanning the gap. The germline V gene encodes CDR1 MGHRA and CDR2 YSYEKL. This CDR3 is 14 amino acids long. This CDR3 is CASSQAGGTDTQYF. CDR3 coding DNA: TGCGCCAGCAGCCAAGCGGGGGGCACAGATACGCAGTATTTT.

This chain connects TRBV4-1 to TRBJ2-1; D ambiguous. The V end lost 5 bases, the J end lost 4 bases, and 18 bases lay between the germline ends. Germline CDR1 MGHRA, CDR2 YSYEKL. The CDR3 runs to 16 residues. CDR3 amino acids: CASSSPTGFNYNEQFF. As DNA, the CDR3 is TGCGCCAGCAGCTCCCCAACCGGGTTCAATTACAATGAGCAGTTCTTC.

The chain carries TRBV12-3 or TRBV12-4 and TRBJ1-2, with 10 bases that match TRBD1. The CDR3 runs 16 residues. V lost 4 bases, J lost 3 bases, and 8 bases stayed unmatched. CDR3 sequence: CASSYETGGIDYGYTF. CDR3 DNA sequence: TGTGCCAGCAGTTACGAGACAGGGGGCATTGACTATGGCTACACCTTC.

The chain employs TRBV28 and TRBJ2-3, with D possibly being TRBD1 (6 bases). Trimming stripped 4 bases from V and 3 bases from J, with 14 bases between. The CDR3 loop spans 15 amino acids. Germline V gives CDR1 MDHEN, CDR2 SYDVKM. CDR3 DNA: TGTGCCAGCAGTTACAGGGTGTTGGGTACAGATACGCAGTATTTT. The encoded protein is CASSYRVLGTDTQYF.

This clonotype was counted only a few times. The V and J genes are TRBV10-3 and TRBJ1-6; 8 bases align to TRBD1. Germline trimming cut 11 bases from V and 7 bases from J; bases unmatched to any gene: 19. The V gene's germline CDR1 is ENHRY and CDR2 SYGVKD. There are 17 residues in the CDR3. CDR3 in amino acids: CALGVTGEGLKNSPLHF. The DNA for the CDR3 is TGTGCCCTGGGTGTGACAGGGGAAGGACTTAAAAATTCACCCCTCCACTTT.

This clonotype appeared a few times. J is TRBJ2-3 and V is TRBV7-2; no reliable D call. V was pared by 5 bases and J by 1 base, with 13 bases between. The CDR3 sequence is 15 residues long. Germline CDR1 reads SGHTA; CDR2 reads FQGNSA. The CDR3 DNA follows: TGTGCCAGCAGCCGTCCGACTGGGGGCACAGATACGCAGTATTTT. It yields the protein CASSRPTGGTDTQYF. The whole variable domain, filled in from reference TRBV7-2 and TRBJ2-3, reads GAGVSQSPSNKVTEKGKDVELRCDPISGHTALYWYRQSLGQGLEFLIYFQGNSAPDKSGLPSDRFSAERTGGSVSTLTIQRTQQEDSAVYLCASSRPTGGTDTQYFGPGTRLTVL.

This clonotype was observed a handful of times. The chain combines TRBV5-1 with TRBJ2-3, with D possibly being TRBD1 (6 bases). Germline V gene sequence: CDR1 SGHRS, CDR2 YFSETQ. The CDR3 loop spans 18 amino acids. V shed 1 base and J shed 0 bases, with 18 bases lying between them. Here the CDR3 DNA reads TGCGCCAGCAGCTTGAATAAGGACAGCCATCCTAGCACAGATACGCAGTATTTT. This gives the protein CASSLNKDSHPSTDTQYF.

This clonotype was seen a few times. CDR3: CASSLEPYTDTQYF. In DNA, the CDR3 is TGTGCCAGCAGCCTCGAGCCTTACACAGATACGCAGTATTTT. J is TRBJ2-3 and V is TRBV7-3, with D hard to call. The CDR3 is 14 residues long. V lost 5 bases to trimming and J lost 2 bases, with 11 bases between them. Germline-derived CDR1 and CDR2 are SGHTA and FQGTGA.

This clonotype was counted a few times. The J gene is TRBJ2-3, the V gene TRBV7-3, with 9 nucleotides matching TRBD2. Germline CDR1 SGHTA, CDR2 FQGTGA. The CDR3 runs to 15 residues. Germline trimming cut 1 base from V and 3 bases from J; bases unmatched to any gene: 2. CDR3 nucleotide sequence: TGTGCCAGCAGCTTAAGCGGGGGGGCTACAGATACGCAGTATTTT. Translating it yields CASSLSGGATDTQYF.

The rearrangement uses TRBV11-2 and TRBJ1-1; 10 bases align to TRBD1. The V gene's germline CDR1 is SGHAT and CDR2 FQNNGV. The CDR3 is 15 amino acids. With 4 bases clipped from V and 1 base from J, the junction kept 3 bases outside the gene matches. This CDR3 reads CASSSWDRGNTEAFF. The CDR3, as DNA: TGTGCCAGCAGCTCATGGGACAGGGGGAACACTGAAGCTTTCTTT.

The sample holds a few counts of this clonotype. CDR3 coding DNA: TGTGCCAGCAGTTTAGCGAGACCTAGTGGCAATGAGCAGTTCTTC. Translating it yields CASSLARPSGNEQFF. This sequence joins TRBV12-3 or TRBV12-4 and TRBJ2-1; D gene uncertain. Trimming pared 0 bases from V and 6 bases from J, leaving 12 bases between. This CDR3 spans 15 amino acids.

In its sample, this clonotype was seen a few times. CDR3 protein: CASSQWTGGSTGELFF. The CDR3 bases are TGCGCCAGCAGCCAGTGGACAGGGGGTAGCACCGGGGAGCTGTTTTTT. The chain recombines TRBV4-3 with TRBJ2-2; 10 bases line up with TRBD1. The germline gives CDR1 LGHNA, CDR2 YSLEER. The CDR3 length is 16 residues. V shed 3 bases and J 4 bases; nucleotides not matched to a gene: 5.

This sequence joins TRBV2 and TRBJ2-7; maybe TRBD2 (6 bases). This CDR3 spans 15 amino acids. Trimming took off 2 bases at V and 0 bases at J, with 11 bases between the two ends. The germline CDR1 and CDR2 sequences are SNHLY and FYNNEI. Here the CDR3 DNA reads TGTGCCAGCAGTGAACCCCGGGGGAGCTCCTACGAGCAGTACTTC. This sequence encodes CASSEPRGSSYEQYF.

This clonotype was detected only a few times. This chain joins TRBV5-1 and TRBJ2-1, with 8 positions matching TRBD1. The CDR3 consists of 16 residues. Unmatched junction bases numbered 11, after V lost 4 bases and J lost 5 bases. Germline V gene data show CDR1 as SGHRS and CDR2 as YFSETQ. This chain's CDR3 is CASSPEQGVIDNEQFF. The CDR3, as DNA: TGCGCCAGCAGCCCCGAACAGGGGGTTATCGACAATGAGCAGTTCTTC.

The chain recombines TRBV20-1 with TRBJ1-2; D gene unclear. CDR3 length: 13 amino acids. V lost 0 bases to trimming and J lost 3 bases, with 8 bases between them. Germline V gives CDR1 DFQATT, CDR2 SNEGSKA (reference sequence). This CDR3 is CSARDWEDYGYTF. The CDR3 bases are TGCAGTGCTAGAGATTGGGAGGACTATGGCTACACCTTC.

This clonotype came up many times. The chain joins TRBV6-1 to TRBJ2-1; the match to TRBD2 covers 7 bases. The CDR3 totals 14 residues. J was trimmed by 2 bases and V by 7 bases; bases with no gene match: 5. Germline V gene data show CDR1 as MNHNS and CDR2 as SASEGT. The CDR3 reads CASNPSGTYNEQFF. In DNA, the CDR3 is TGTGCCAGCAACCCTAGCGGAACCTACAATGAGCAGTTCTTC.

In its sample, this clonotype was seen a few times. The rearrangement uses TRBV11-2 and TRBJ2-7; D remains unclear. Germline loops: CDR1 SGHAT, CDR2 FQNNGV. The CDR3 has 12 residues. V shed 5 bases and J shed 1 base, with 6 bases lying between them. The CDR3 protein is CASSRLSYEQYF. CDR3 sequence (DNA): TGTGCCAGCAGCCGGCTGTCCTACGAGCAGTACTTC. The full variable domain, its missing parts supplied by reference TRBV11-2 and TRBJ2-7, is EAGVAQSPRYKIIEKRQSVAFWCNPISGHATLYWYQQILGQGPKLLIQFQNNGVVDDSQLPKDRFSAERLKGVDSTLKIQPAKLEDSAVYLCASSRLSYEQYFGPGTRLTVT.

This clonotype was picked up a small number of times. This sequence joins TRBV25-1 and TRBJ2-7; D possibly corresponds to TRBD2 (6 bases). V dropped 3 bases and J dropped 3 bases, with 15 bases sitting between them. The V gene's germline CDR1 is MGHDK and CDR2 SYGVNS. The CDR3 loop spans 15 amino acids. In DNA form, the CDR3 reads TGTGCCAGCAGTGAGGGTCCAGGGCGGGGCTACGAGCAGTACTTC. Protein sequence: CASSEGPGRGYEQYF.

This clonotype was seen only a few times. The chain links TRBV15 to TRBJ2-2; unclear D gene. The CDR3 covers 13 residues. Trimming left V 1 base short and J 6 bases short, with 6 bases between. CDR1 LNHNV and CDR2 YYDKDF come from the germline V gene (reference sequence). The CDR3 DNA reads TGTGCCACCAGCAGAGCGGATTCCGGGGAGCTGTTTTTT. This translates into CATSRADSGELFF. The full variable domain, completed using reference TRBV15 and TRBJ2-2, is DAMVIQNPRYQVTQFGKPVTLSCSQTLNHNVMYWYQQKSSQAPKLLFHYYDKDFNNEADTPDNFQSRRPNTSFCFLDIRSPGLGDTAMYLCATSRADSGELFFGEGSRLTVL.

The rearrangement uses TRBV27 and TRBJ1-3; D ambiguous. CDR3 length: 15 amino acids. The V end was cut by 0 bases, the J end by 4 bases, with 10 bases between. From germline, CDR1 is MNHEY and CDR2 SMNVEV (reference sequence). The CDR3 coding sequence is TGTGCCAGCAGTTTATCGGCAGAGAGCGGAAACACCATATATTTT. It is translated as CASSLSAESGNTIYF.

The table lists this clonotype with a few counts. V and J are TRBV27 and TRBJ2-2; 8 nucleotides match TRBD2. V dropped 1 base and J dropped 6; count of bases not matched to a gene: 7. Germline CDR1 reads MNHEY; CDR2 reads SMNVEV (reference sequence). The length of the CDR3 is 16 residues. CDR3 DNA sequence: TGTGCCAGCAGTTTATTCCCCAGCGGGAGACCCGGGGAGCTGTTTTTT. Protein product: CASSLFPSGRPGELFF.

The rearrangement joins TRBV30 to TRBJ2-1; TRBD2 matches 8 bases. The germline gives CDR1 GTSNPN, CDR2 SVGIG (reference sequence). The CDR3 is 14 amino acids. The V and J ends lost 1 base and 6 bases, in that order; junction bases with no gene match: 5. The CDR3 protein is CAWSGIAGLNEQFF. The CDR3 DNA is TGTGCCTGGAGTGGAATAGCGGGACTCAATGAGCAGTTCTTC. The full variable domain, rest sourced from reference TRBV30 and TRBJ2-1, is SQTIHQWPATLVQPVGSPLSLECTVEGTSNPNLYWYRQAAGRGLQLLFYSVGIGQISSEVPQNLSASRPQDRQFILSSKKLLLSDSGFYLCAWSGIAGLNEQFFGPGTRLTVL.

The V and J genes are TRBV15 and TRBJ2-7, with 7 bases lining up with TRBD1. Germline V lookup: CDR1 LNHNV, CDR2 YYDKDF (reference sequence). The CDR3 is made up of 16 amino acids. V dropped 0 bases and J dropped 3; count of bases not matched to a gene: 8. As DNA, the CDR3 is TGTGCCACCAGCAGAGAGACAGGGTTAGGGGACTACGAGCAGTACTTC. It specifies CATSRETGLGDYEQYF.

This chain links TRBV12-3 or TRBV12-4 with TRBJ1-1; perhaps TRBD1 as D (5 bases). The CDR3 has 14 amino acids. Trimming cost V 8 bases and J 4 bases, with 17 bases left between them. CDR3 DNA sequence: TGTGCCAGCGACGGGAGAGGTAGGGGCACTGAAGCTTTCTTT. It encodes CASDGRGRGTEAFF.

This clonotype appeared a few times. This chain connects TRBV6-1 to TRBJ2-1, with 10 bases that match TRBD2. CDR3 length: 15 amino acids. In germline, CDR1 is MNHNS, CDR2 SASEGT. J gave up 7 bases and V 7 bases, and 10 bases lay outside the gene matches. CDR3 protein: CASKRGTSGVNEQFF. CDR3 nucleotides: TGTGCCAGCAAAAGGGGCACTAGCGGGGTAAATGAGCAGTTCTTC.

V gene TRBV20-1 combines with J gene TRBJ2-3; 11 bases fit TRBD2. The germline V gene has CDR1 DFQATT and CDR2 SNEGSKA (reference sequence). This CDR3 has 19 amino acids. V gave up 3 bases and J gave up 3 bases; unmatched junction bases: 17. This chain's CDR3 is CSARVGWSVAGGPTDTQYF. The CDR3 DNA is TGCAGTGCTAGGGTGGGCTGGTCTGTAGCGGGGGGGCCGACAGATACGCAGTATTTT.

This clonotype has only a few counts. The chain joins TRBV11-2 to TRBJ2-7; a weak D match, TRBD1 (6 bases). The CDR3 is 14 amino acids. CDR1 and CDR2 from the germline V gene are SGHAT and FQNNGV. V lost 4 bases and J 1 base, leaving 11 bases between the germline ends. CDR3: CASSYRATSYEQYF. The CDR3 coding sequence is TGTGCCAGCAGCTACAGGGCGACTTCCTACGAGCAGTACTTC. The variable domain in full, with the rest retrieved from reference TRBV11-2 and TRBJ2-7, is EAGVAQSPRYKIIEKRQSVAFWCNPISGHATLYWYQQILGQGPKLLIQFQNNGVVDDSQLPKDRFSAERLKGVDSTLKIQPAKLEDSAVYLCASSYRATSYEQYFGPGTRLTVT.

This chain links TRBV6-2 or TRBV6-3 with TRBJ2-3; 9 bases align to TRBD2. The V and J ends lost 2 bases and 4 bases, in that order; junction bases with no gene match: 4. The CDR3 loop spans 15 amino acids. Looked up from germline, CDR1 is MNHEY and CDR2 is SVGEGT. The CDR3 bases are TGTGCCAGCAGTTACGGCGGGGGGGCCGCAGATACGCAGTATTTT. Protein sequence: CASSYGGGAADTQYF.

As DNA, the CDR3 is TGTGCCAGCAGCGACCGGACAGGGTCGAATGAGCAGTTCTTC. Its protein is CASSDRTGSNEQFF. The genes are TRBV7-6 and TRBJ2-1, with TRBD1 identical over 8 bases. CDR3 size: 14 residues. The germline gives CDR1 SGHVS, CDR2 FNYEAQ. After removal of 5 bases from V and 7 bases from J, the junction contained 7 bases not matched to a gene.

This clonotype came up a few times. V and J are TRBV4-1 and TRBJ2-2, with D perhaps matching TRBD2 (6 bases). Trimming took 2 bases from V and 4 from J, leaving 11 bases between them. There are 15 residues in the CDR3. Germline lookup yields CDR1 MGHRA and CDR2 YSYEKL. The CDR3, as DNA: TGCGCCAGCAGCCAACCGGGACTGACCACCGGGGAGCTGTTTTTT. Its protein product is CASSQPGLTTGELFF.

The chain joins TRBV4-1 to TRBJ1-5; D might be TRBD1 (5 bases). The length of the CDR3 is 16 residues. Trimming left V 3 bases short and J 0 bases short, with 12 bases between. Germline values: CDR1 MGHRA, CDR2 YSYEKL. The CDR3 sequence: CASSQVRDGSNQPQHF. CDR3 nucleotides: TGCGCCAGCAGCCAGGTGCGGGACGGTAGCAATCAGCCCCAGCATTTT.